This is a list of T cell receptor beta chains from one sample in a study of T-cell memory formation after mild COVID-19. One entry per CDR3 protein results from TCRdb running MiXCR on the 5' RACE reads. The repertoire includes about 560,000 distinct CDR3 sequences, around a sixth of them detected once, and about 7.5% sits in the top ten. The sample taken for sequencing was PBMCs or a T cell subset sorted from them (not recorded which). These TCRs come from an adult woman who had mild COVID-19 (a few samples of this study predate the infection). Cell type and time point are not known. The conserved cysteine and the conserved F or W are not part of the CDR3 here. Each record gives: V gene, CDR3 protein.

TRBV20-1 SASLSGGGTDTQY
TRBV15 ATMTTRSPQETQY
TRBV18 ASSPPTGVPGNTIY
TRBV21-1 ASSKGMASRPF
TRBV4-2 ASSRSNEKLF
TRBV7-3 ASSWGLADYNEQF
TRBV4-1 ASSQAVRATNTEAF
TRBV12-3/TRBV12-4 ASSFGAAYTGELF
TRBV3-1 ASSTGATNEKLF
TRBV4-1 ASSHHTGPAAEQY
TRBV3-1 ASSQGYGLNTEAF
TRBV5-4 ASSSGFSGNTIY
TRBV7-2 ASSPPWYYEQY
TRBV18 ASSPGTVLRFTNEQF
TRBV4-1 ASSRGGANTDTQY
TRBV20-1 SARYRGTSTDTQY
TRBV20-1 SASPPRGGYT
TRBV7-6 ASSLERLDLYEQY
TRBV29-1 SAQGALNTGELF
TRBV24-1 ATSVPGQAYNEQF
TRBV7-2 ASSSDRGEETQY
TRBV12-3/TRBV12-4 ASSDQNTGELF